This TCR beta chain was documented in a study of CD8 T cells in ankylosing spondylitis. Regarding this clonotype: The antigen is unknown.

The CDR3 loop spans 16 amino acids. Germline CDR1 reads SGHKS; CDR2 reads YYEKEE (reference sequence). V lost 4 bases to trimming and J lost 5 bases, with 19 bases between them. The study's findings and limits: Matched ankylosing spondylitis synovial fluid reportedly contained a significantly enriched population of disease-linked clones. Earlier literature documents some of the motif variants in reactive arthritis synovial fluid and blood.

Quantitative molecular-barcoded 5'-RACE generated the TCR beta libraries. TCRdb ran MiXCR on the 5' RACE reads and lists one entry per CDR3 protein. The sample consists of some 300,000 distinct CDR3 sequences, roughly 20% of them appearing once. This TCR was recovered from a female donor with ankylosing spondylitis or in good health (not recorded which). This chain uses TRBV5-5 with TRBJ2-1; the D gene is possibly TRBD2 (6 bases). The sequencing input was blood, either unsorted or a sorted T cell fraction (not recorded which). CDR3 coding DNA: TGTGCCAGCAGCCTTGCGGTACGGGAGTGGGACAATGAGCAGTTCTTC. Translated: CASSLAVREWDNEQFF.